This record concerns one T cell receptor (beta chain) sequence. As yet, its antigen is unknown. This sample is drawn from a study of CD8 T cells in ankylosing spondylitis. General observations from the study: Significant enrichment of disease-linked clones was reported in matched ankylosing spondylitis synovial fluid. For ankylosing spondylitis blood, a TCR beta motif of about eight highly homologous variants appeared characteristic.

Libraries of TCR beta came from quantitative 5'-RACE with molecular barcodes. TCRdb redid the calling of the 5' RACE reads with MiXCR, one entry per CDR3 protein. The data show almost 400,000 distinct CDR3 sequences, approximately 20% seen once. Looked up from germline, CDR1 is MDHEN and CDR2 is SYDVKM. The V end was cut by 2 bases, the J end by 0 bases, with 8 bases between. The CDR3 has 15 amino acids. Sequenced input: blood, either unsorted or a sorted T cell fraction (not recorded which). The clonotype originates from a male donor with ankylosing spondylitis. The chain uses TRBV28 and TRBJ2-4; D is possibly TRBD1 (6 bases). In nucleotides, the CDR3 is TGTGCCAGCAGTTTAGGGGGCCTAGCCAAAAACATTCAGTACTTC. Translating gives CASSLGGLAKNIQYF.